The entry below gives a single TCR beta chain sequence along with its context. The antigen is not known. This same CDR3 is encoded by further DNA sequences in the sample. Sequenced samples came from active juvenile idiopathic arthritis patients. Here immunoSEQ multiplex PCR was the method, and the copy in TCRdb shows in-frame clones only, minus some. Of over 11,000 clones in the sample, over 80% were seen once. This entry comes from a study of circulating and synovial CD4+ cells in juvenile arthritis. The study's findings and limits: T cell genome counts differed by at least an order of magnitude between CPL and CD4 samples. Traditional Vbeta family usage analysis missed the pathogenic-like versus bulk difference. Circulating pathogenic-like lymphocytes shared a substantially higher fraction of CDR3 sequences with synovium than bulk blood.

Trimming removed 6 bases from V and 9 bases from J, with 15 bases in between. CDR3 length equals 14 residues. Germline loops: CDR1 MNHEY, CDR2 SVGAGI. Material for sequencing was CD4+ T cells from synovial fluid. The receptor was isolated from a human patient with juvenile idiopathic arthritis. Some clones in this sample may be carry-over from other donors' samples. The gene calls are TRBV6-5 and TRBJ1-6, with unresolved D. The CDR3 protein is CASSRGEPSSPLHF. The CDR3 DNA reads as TGTGCCAGCAGCCGCGGAGAGCCCAGTTCACCCCTCCACTTT.